The clone carrying this T cell receptor (beta chain) has a count of ten or more. The antigen remains undetermined. Germline V gene sequence: CDR1 SEHNR, CDR2 FQNEAQ (reference sequence). The CDR3 consists of 14 residues. Trimming took 5 bases from V and 3 from J, leaving 13 bases between them. The source of the sample is a study of identical twins. Study-wide results and caveats: In drawing conclusions, the study used cross-sectional statistical analysis and did not follow the same donors. Sequences that were beta out-of-frame showed weaker excess twin sharing.

Unique molecular identifiers were in the cDNA, with template-switch universal primer binding. Each CDR3 protein is one row after TCRdb ran MiXCR on the 5' RACE reads. The sample lists 140,000 to 150,000 distinct CDR3 sequences; around 3.5% were seen once. The donors were all healthy and Caucasian. The source of this sequence is a young man in good health. The sequencing sample was made of memory T cells sorted from blood. This chain connects TRBV7-9 to TRBJ2-5, with D possibly TRBD2 on 6 matching bases. The DNA of the CDR3 is TGTGCCAGCAGCCCAAAATGGGGGGAAGAGACCCAGTACTTC. Protein sequence: CASSPKWGEETQYF.